This T cell receptor beta chain was recorded in a study of Ad26.COV2.S vaccination and SARS-CoV-2 variants (dated by TCRdb to the early 2020s). Study-wide context: Vaccine-arm donors were drawn from COV1001, a multicentre, randomized, double-blind, placebo-controlled phase I-IIa trial of Ad26.COV2.S in healthy adults. Ad26.COV2.S was administered intramuscularly at a dose of 5x10^10 or 1x10^11 viral particles, either as one shot or as two shots given 56 days apart. The specificity and breadth of SARS-CoV-2-reactive T cell receptors after Ad26.COV2.S vaccination were assessed by TCRbeta repertoire sequencing. The TCR-sequenced set comprised around 30 samples: 19 Ad26.COV2.S vaccine recipients, 5 placebo recipients and 8 SARS-CoV-2 convalescent individuals. Participants in the trial were split at random into five groups of five each, receiving low-dose or high-dose Ad26.COV2.S once or twice, or else placebo on both occasions. Blinding of investigators to trial group allocation was maintained during experiments and outcome assessment. Study-wide conclusions, independent of this receptor: The authors noted that the TCR breadth and depth analyses may have underestimated total T cell responses. Compared with placebo recipients, Ad26.COV2.S recipients showed higher spike-specific TCR breadth (P = 0.0014). After vaccination, spike-specific CD8+ and CD4+ T cell responses were reported to show substantial breadth. Vaccine and placebo recipients had comparable non-spike TCR breadth, which fits with the vaccine containing only spike. The study lacked the statistical power to compare responses across vaccine doses or regimens.

The immunoSEQ Assay was used to sequence TCRbeta CDR3 regions. After extraction, genomic DNA underwent amplification by bias-controlled multiplex PCR, followed by high-throughput sequencing. The original methods were these. To quantify the absolute abundance of each unique TCRbeta CDR3 region, sequences were collapsed and filtered. T cell fraction was estimated by normalization of TCRbeta template counts to usable DNA, with usable DNA being measured through amplification of reference genes present in all nucleated cells. Repertoire TCRs were annotated as SARS-CoV-2-specific by exact matching of V gene, CDR3 amino acid sequence and J gene to a known reactive TCR set. The reference SARS-CoV-2 TCR set was obtained from MIRA and was filtered for enrichment in COVID-19-positive ImmuneCODE repertoires, whereby public or cross-reactive TCRs were removed. Drawing on the MIRA antigens, annotated TCRs were analysed further at the level of specific ORF or position within ORF. Breadth was defined as the number of annotated unique rearrangements divided by the total number of unique productive rearrangements, and depth was defined as the summed frequency of the annotated unique rearrangements. Group comparisons of TCR breadth used two-sided Wilcoxon rank-sum tests. As stored in TCRdb, this immuneACCESS dataset retains in-frame rearrangements with V and J assigned. A fraction of the clones does not appear; measured against another copy, unresolved V genes explain less than half of the discrepancy, and the remainder lacks a known reason. The DNA was the basis for D and trimming; V, J and clone size are from that table. For this sample the table gives roughly 700,000 clones, of which roughly 90% were detected only once. The ten largest clones represent about 1.5% of the sample.

The sample's treatment or condition label, decoded: around 19 received Ad26.COV2.S at low or high dose, single or two shots; several received placebo; per-sample allocation not given. For vaccine and placebo recipients, repertoires were sequenced using samples collected on day 63 after the first injection. Cohort 1b enrolled 20 to 30 adults aged 18-55 years at a single site in Boston, USA, between 29 July and 7 August 2020. Ad26.COV2.S consisted of a replication-incompetent adenovirus type 26 vector by which a prefusion-stabilized SARS-CoV-2 spike protein from the original Wuhan strain was expressed. CDR1 MNHEY and CDR2 SVGAGI are derived from the germline V gene. From the cysteine through the phenylalanine, the CDR3 covers 12 amino acids. Of all the DNA, just the CDR3 is kept, 36 bases in frame from base 1. V lost 11 bases and J lost 0 bases; the stretch between them is 11 bases long. In the case of this clone: What this receptor recognizes is not known. Within one base of it there is no much larger clone, and no base qualities were kept.

The sample in question was peripheral blood, obtained in a trial of Ad26.COV2.S vaccine versus placebo. The source is a person aged 18-65 years who received the Ad26.COV2.S COVID-19 vaccine or a placebo. The chain joins TRBV6-5 to TRBJ2-7, with no confident D gene call. The sequenced DNA is TGTGCCTCCAGTAGGAACTCCTACGAGCAGTACTTC. It translates to CASSRNSYEQYF.